This T cell receptor (beta chain) comes out of a study of T cells after posttransplantation cyclophosphamide. Study-level findings and limits: Donor-recipient repertoire similarity was low at 1-2 months, rising over year one.

As for this clone: The antigen remains undetermined.

J was trimmed by 11 bases and V by 0 bases; bases with no gene match: 8. The CDR3 has 14 amino acids. The V gene's germline CDR1 is MNHEY and CDR2 SMNVEV (reference sequence). Sequencing used immunoSEQ multiplex PCR; TCRdb keeps in-frame clones, though not all of them. The table has 15,000 to 20,000 clones, around 94% seen once. A marrow graft followed busulfan-fludarabine conditioning, with cyclophosphamide on days +3 and +4. The TCR sequence derives from a male patient aged 60-70 years who received an allogeneic stem cell transplant from a related donor and was CMV-positive. Some T cells may originate from the graft donor. The sequencing here drew on CD4+ T cells sorted from blood, taken after allogeneic stem cell transplant with posttransplant cyclophosphamide. The chain recombines TRBV27 with TRBJ1-1; 8 positions match TRBD1. Written as DNA, the CDR3 is TGTGCCAGCAGTTTATCAGGGACAGGAGACACGGCTTTCTTT. Translation: CASSLSGTGDTAFF.